This T cell receptor (beta chain) was documented in a study of cytomegalovirus exposure and HLA in healthy donors. Study results and limitations: Association of 15,000 to 20,000 TCR beta sequences with HLA alleles was found at 0.05 false discovery rate in a later analysis.

Note on this clone: Its antigen is unidentified.

V lost 4 bases and J 0 bases, leaving 7 bases between the germline ends. Germline CDR1 is MGHRA and CDR2 is YSYEKL. CDR3 size: 14 residues. It was with 60 Vbeta and 13 Jbeta primers that the PCR ran. Profiling relied on immunoSEQ multiplex PCR, and the TCRdb table lists in-frame clones only, not all of them. Found here are approximately 180,000 clones, roughly 70% of them singletons; the top ten hold over 2.5%. This TCR came from a male donor in good health and CMV-seronegative. V and J are TRBV4-1 and TRBJ1-5; no clear D. Source material: PBMCs. CDR3 nucleotide sequence: TGCGCCAGCAGCCTCGGTTATAGCAATCAGCCCCAGCATTTT. Residues: CASSLGYSNQPQHF.